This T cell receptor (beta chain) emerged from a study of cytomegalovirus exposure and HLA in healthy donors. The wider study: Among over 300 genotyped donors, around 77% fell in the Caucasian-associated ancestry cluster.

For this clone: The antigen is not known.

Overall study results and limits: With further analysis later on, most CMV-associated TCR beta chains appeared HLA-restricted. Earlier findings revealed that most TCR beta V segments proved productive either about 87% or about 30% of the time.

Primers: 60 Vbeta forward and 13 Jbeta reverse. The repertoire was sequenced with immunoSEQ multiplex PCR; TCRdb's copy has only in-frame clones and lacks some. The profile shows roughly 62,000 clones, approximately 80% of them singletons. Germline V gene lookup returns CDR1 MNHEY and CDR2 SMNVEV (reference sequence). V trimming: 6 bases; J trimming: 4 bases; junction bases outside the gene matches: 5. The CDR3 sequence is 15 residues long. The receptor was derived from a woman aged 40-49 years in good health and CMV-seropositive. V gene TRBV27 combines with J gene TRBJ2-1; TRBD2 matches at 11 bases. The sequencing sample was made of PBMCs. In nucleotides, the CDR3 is TGTGCCAGCAGCCAGACTAGCGGGGCATACAATGAGCAGTTCTTC. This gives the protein CASSQTSGAYNEQFF.